This record concerns one T cell receptor beta chain sequence. Its specificity is unknown. The primer mix had 60 Vbeta and 13 Jbeta primers. TCRdb keeps only in-frame clones here, not all; method: immunoSEQ multiplex PCR. Of 150,000 to 200,000 clones listed, around 76% are singletons. The data originate from a study of cytomegalovirus exposure and HLA in healthy donors. Broader study findings: For most TCR beta V segments, an earlier analysis put the productive rate at about 90% or about 30% of the time. Several of the most significant clusters were apparently associated with common viral pathogens in a later analysis. There were reportedly fewer N-insertions in an Asian-associated ancestry cluster than the approximately 670-donor mean, in a later analysis.

This CDR3 comprises 15 residues. Germline V CDR1 and CDR2: MNHEY, SMNVEV (reference sequence). With 2 bases clipped from V and 4 bases from J, the junction kept 5 bases outside the gene matches. The receptor was derived from a woman aged 40 to 50 in good health and CMV-seronegative. The sequenced sample consisted of PBMCs. The V call is TRBV27, the J call TRBJ2-1; 7 bases agree with TRBD2. Here the CDR3 DNA reads TGTGCCAGCAGTTTACAAGCGGGGCAATACAATGAGCAGTTCTTC. This translates into CASSLQAGQYNEQFF.